This TCR beta chain was identified in a study of spatial heterogeneity in lung cancer. Across the study: Fewer alpha-chain than beta-chain sequences were consistently detected. An average of more than ten raw reads was observed per unique TCR and UMI combination.

This CDR3 spans 15 amino acids. V was pared by 1 base and J by 10 bases, with 9 bases of the junction left unmatched. CDR1 SGHAT and CDR2 FQNNGV come from the germline V gene. This clonotype was seen repeatedly, ten times or more. Single TCR cDNA molecules each had their own unique molecular identifier. TCRdb called the 5' RACE reads again in MiXCR, with one record for every CDR3 protein. The table shows about 20,000 distinct CDR3 sequences, with under 20% occurring only once. Time point in this sample: sample taken at primary tumor resection. Unsorted whole RNA from tumor, nontumor lung or frozen PBMC underwent sequencing. Samples were obtained from more than 70 donors, all untreated early-stage non-small cell lung cancer patients.

The material was PBMCs, obtained at surgery. This TCR derives from a male donor with early-stage non-small cell lung cancer. The chain uses TRBV11-2 and TRBJ2-3; 9 nucleotides agree with TRBD2. The CDR3 here is CASSLGTSGSGAQYF. The CDR3 nucleotides are TGTGCCAGCAGCTTAGGAACTAGCGGGTCGGGCGCGCAGTATTTT.